One and the same sample provided the 26 T cell receptor beta chains below, sequenced in a study of T cell repertoires in aging, cancer and after chemotherapy. TCR beta rearrangements were amplified from peripheral blood genomic DNA. Multiplex touch-down PCR with TRB-A/B primers amplified rearranged V-D-J TRB sequences. From the multiplex PCR reads, TCRdb called clonotypes with MiXCR, one entry per CDR3 protein. The sample includes more than 2,500 distinct CDR3 sequences, approximately 20% seen only once; the top ten take 3% to 3.5%. Input material: blood. Every receptor here comes from a human donor with a solid tumor.

On this clonotype itself: This may come from a read error, since a much larger clone is one base off. The chain is built from TRBV11-3 and TRBJ2-3, with D tentatively TRBD2 (5 bases). The CDR3 has 16 residues. The V gene's germline CDR1 is SGHNT and CDR2 YENEEA. In nucleotides, the CDR3 is TGTGCCACCAGCTTGGCCTCTAGCACTAGCACAGATACGCAGTATTTT. Translation: CATSLASSTSTDTQYF.

The chain is built from TRBV12-3 or TRBV12-4 and TRBJ2-1, with TRBD2 matching over 12 bases. There are 15 residues in the CDR3. Trimming removed 3 bases from V and 8 bases from J; junction bases left unmatched: 5. CDR3 region: CASSFLAGGQYEQFF. As DNA, the CDR3 is TGTGCCAGCAGTTTCCTAGCGGGGGGGCAGTATGAGCAGTTCTTC.

V is TRBV7-2 and J is TRBJ2-3; TRBD2 matches 10 bases. CDR3 size: 16 residues. With 10 bases clipped from V and 5 bases from J, the junction kept 15 bases outside the gene matches. Germline CDR1 reads SGHTA; CDR2 reads FQGNSA. The chain's CDR3 is CATSDPSGGARDTQYF. CDR3 in DNA: TGTGCCACCAGTGACCCAAGCGGGGGGGCGCGAGATACGCAGTATTTT.

By its share, this clonotype is medium-sized. The rearrangement links TRBV5-1 to TRBJ1-2; 10 nucleotides match TRBD1. V lost 1 base to trimming and J lost 4 bases; unmatched junction nucleotides: 7. Germline-derived CDR1 and CDR2 are SGHRS and YFSETQ. The CDR3 runs to 16 residues. The CDR3 nucleotides read TGCGCCAGCAGCTTGCAGACAGGGGGCTTGATCTATGGCTACACCTTC. It is translated as CASSLQTGGLIYGYTF.

This clonotype is large (0.1 to 1%) within its sample. J is TRBJ2-1 and V is TRBV7-6; maybe TRBD2 (5 bases). V lost 0 bases and J 2 bases, leaving 8 bases between the germline ends. Germline CDR1 reads SGHVS; CDR2 reads FNYEAQ. The CDR3 has 15 residues. CDR3 loop: CASSLAEGTYNEQFF. The CDR3 DNA follows: TGTGCCAGCAGCTTAGCTGAGGGCACCTACAATGAGCAGTTCTTC.

This clonotype occurred a few times. The J gene is TRBJ1-1, the V gene TRBV6-2 or TRBV6-3; no clear D gene. The CDR3 spans 14 residues. CDR1 and CDR2 (germline): MNHEY, SVGEGT. Trimming stripped 5 bases from V and 0 bases from J, with 10 bases between. CDR3 amino acids: CASSVGVMNTEAFF. CDR3 sequence (DNA): TGTGCCAGCAGTGTCGGGGTTATGAACACTGAAGCTTTCTTT.

The chain carries TRBV19 and TRBJ1-1; D might be TRBD1 (6 bases). Trimming took 3 bases from V and 5 from J, leaving 7 bases between them. The CDR3 consists of 12 residues. Germline CDR1 LNHDA, CDR2 SQIVND (reference sequence). The CDR3 DNA reads TGTGCCAGTAGTATCAGGGGAACTGAAGCTTTCTTT. It translates to CASSIRGTEAFF.

This clonotype is medium-sized in the sample. This rearrangement joins TRBV27 to TRBJ1-5; TRBD1 aligns across 12 bases. CDR3 length: 17 residues. With V trimmed by 8 bases and J by 4 bases, 12 bases remained unmatched. Germline lookup yields CDR1 MNHEY and CDR2 SMNVEV (reference sequence). The CDR3 reads CASSKRGQGARNQPQHF. CDR3 coding DNA: TGTGCCAGCTCCAAAAGGGGACAGGGGGCGCGGAATCAGCCCCAGCATTTT.

In its sample, this clonotype ranks as medium-sized. The rearrangement joins TRBV10-3 to TRBJ2-5, with TRBD2 identical over 8 bases. The CDR3 totals 12 residues. V gave up 10 bases and J gave up 4 bases; unmatched junction bases: 5. The germline V gene has CDR1 ENHRY and CDR2 SYGVKD. CDR3 residues: CATRTSSETQYF. The CDR3 region has the DNA TGTGCCACCCGGACTAGCTCAGAGACCCAGTACTTC.

Note on this clonotype: A much larger clone lies a single base off, so this may be a read error. This sequence joins TRBV19 and TRBJ1-1; D remains unclear. The CDR3 totals 14 residues. CDR1 is LNHDA and CDR2 is SQIVND in the germline V gene (reference sequence). The CDR3 protein is CASSIEGSWTEALF. The CDR3, as DNA: TGTGCCAGTAGTATAGAGGGTAGTTGGACTGAAGCTCTCTTT.

By sample share, this clonotype is large (0.1 to 1%). The chain is built from TRBV29-1 and TRBJ2-7, with D uncertain. In germline, CDR1 is SQVTM, CDR2 ANQGSEA. Trimming took off 4 bases at V and 6 bases at J, with 13 bases between the two ends. The CDR3 runs to 12 residues. Here the CDR3 reads CSVAGAPGEQYF. The CDR3 region has the DNA TGCAGCGTTGCCGGCGCCCCTGGCGAGCAGTACTTC.

The rearrangement links TRBV5-4 to TRBJ2-4, with D unresolved. This CDR3 is 13 amino acids long. Trimming removed 5 bases from V and 5 bases from J, with 11 bases in between. Germline lookup yields CDR1 SGHNT and CDR2 YYREEE (reference sequence). CDR3 in amino acids: CASSLGRENIQYF. The CDR3 DNA follows: TGTGCCAGCAGTCTGGGAAGGGAAAACATTCAGTACTTC.

This chain links TRBV12-3 or TRBV12-4 with TRBJ2-1, with a tentative D call TRBD2 (6 bases). The V end was cut by 5 bases, the J end by 7 bases, with 24 bases between. CDR3 size: 17 residues. CDR3: CASSPRTPSESGNEQFF. For the CDR3, the DNA is TGTGCCAGCAGTCCCCGGACCCCTAGCGAGTCAGGAAATGAGCAGTTCTTC.

In its sample, this clonotype ranks as medium-sized. The chain combines TRBV7-2 with TRBJ1-2, with 10 bases that match TRBD1. Per germline, CDR1 SGHTA and CDR2 FQGNSA. V trimming: 5 bases; J trimming: 8 bases; junction bases outside the gene matches: 11. The CDR3 has 15 residues. CDR3 bases: TGTGCCAGCAGCCCCTATAGACAGGGGGCGGGAGGCTACACCTTC. It codes for CASSPYRQGAGGYTF.

In this sample, this clonotype turned up a few times. The V gene is TRBV11-2, the J gene TRBJ1-2; D uncertain. The CDR3 consists of 15 residues. Between the trimmed V and J ends, which lost 1 base and 2 bases, there was a span of 11 bases. CDR1 is SGHAT, CDR2 FQNNGV, per germline. CDR3 residues: CASSLGGNPNYGYTF. In DNA form, the CDR3 reads TGTGCCAGCAGCTTAGGGGGAAACCCGAACTATGGCTACACCTTC.

By frequency in the sample, this clonotype is medium-sized. The chain is built from TRBV11-3 and TRBJ2-5, with 9 bases that match TRBD2. In germline, CDR1 is SGHNT, CDR2 YENEEA. J gave up 0 bases and V 1 base, and 3 bases lay outside the gene matches. The CDR3 extends over 16 amino acids. The DNA for the CDR3 is TGTGCCAGCAGCTTAGTAGCGGGGGTTAACCAAGAGACCCAGTACTTC. Protein: CASSLVAGVNQETQYF.

About this clonotype: Just one base apart from a much larger clone, this may be a read error. V usage is TRBV19 and J usage is TRBJ1-5; D gene ambiguous. This CDR3 spans 13 amino acids. Germline V gene data show CDR1 as LNHDA and CDR2 as SQIVND (reference sequence). As DNA, the CDR3 is TGTGCCAGTAGTAAATCTAGTTTTCAGCCCCAGAATTTT. Amino acids: CASSKSSFQPQNF.

This clonotype is medium-sized in the sample. V gene TRBV6-5 combines with J gene TRBJ2-7; a weak D match, TRBD2 (5 bases). This CDR3 comprises 11 residues. V lost 7 bases and J 7 bases, leaving 11 bases between the germline ends. CDR1 is MNHEY, CDR2 SVGAGI, per germline. The CDR3 DNA sequence: TGTGCCAGCACCTCTGGGAGTGAGCAGTACTTC. It codes for CASTSGSEQYF.

This rearrangement joins TRBV5-1 to TRBJ2-1; weak D call: TRBD2 (6 bases). Per germline, CDR1 SGHRS and CDR2 YFSETQ. The V end was cut by 4 bases, the J end by 3 bases, with 14 bases between. The CDR3 has 15 amino acids. CDR3 in DNA: TGCGCCAGCAGCAACAGCGGAGGGGTCTACAATGAGCAGTTCTTC. Its translation: CASSNSGGVYNEQFF. Looking up the rest from reference TRBV5-1 and TRBJ2-1 gives the full variable domain: KAGVTQTPRYLIKTRGQQVTLSCSPISGHRSVSWYQQTPGQGLQFLFEYFSETQRNKGNFPGRFSGRQFSNSRSEMNVSTLELGDSALYLCASSNSGGVYNEQFFGPGTRLTVL.

This clonotype is medium-sized by share. The chain links TRBV27 to TRBJ1-1; D not certain. CDR1 MNHEY and CDR2 SMNVEV come from the germline V gene (reference sequence). V was pared by 7 bases and J by 5 bases, with 17 bases between. The CDR3 runs 14 residues. In nucleotides, the CDR3 is TGTGCCAGCAACCGGGCAGCGCTAAGTACTGAAGCTTTCTTT. As protein: CASNRAALSTEAFF.

In this sample, this clonotype turned up a few times. The J gene is TRBJ2-5, the V gene TRBV6-5; 8 bases are shared with TRBD1. Germline V gene lookup returns CDR1 MNHEY and CDR2 SVGAGI. The junction had 5 bases not matched to a gene; V was cut back by 4 bases and J by 4 bases. The CDR3 covers 14 residues. CDR3 amino acids: CASSWDRTGETQYF. DNA of the CDR3: TGTGCCAGCAGTTGGGACAGGACAGGAGAGACCCAGTACTTC.

In its sample, this clonotype is medium-sized. The chain combines TRBV6-2 or TRBV6-3 with TRBJ2-5; D perhaps matches TRBD2 (6 bases). The CDR3 consists of 16 residues. Trimming cost V 6 bases and J 0 bases, with 17 bases left between them. The V gene's germline CDR1 is MNHEY and CDR2 SVGEGT. CDR3 protein: CASSSPLALYQETQYF. Written as DNA, the CDR3 is TGTGCCAGCAGCTCACCACTAGCTCTGTACCAAGAGACCCAGTACTTC.

In its sample, this clonotype is large (0.1 to 1%). The V call is TRBV7-2, the J call TRBJ2-3; 10 nucleotides agree with TRBD2. The germline gives CDR1 SGHTA, CDR2 FQGNSA. The CDR3 contains 16 residues. V was clipped by 0 bases and J by 2 bases; unmatched bases: 2. This CDR3 reads CASSLAGTSATDTQYF. Written as DNA, the CDR3 is TGTGCCAGCAGCTTAGCAGGGACTAGCGCCACAGATACGCAGTATTTT.

The V gene is TRBV18, the J gene TRBJ1-2; the D gene is possibly TRBD1 (6 bases). V dropped 3 bases and J dropped 5 bases, with 16 bases sitting between them. From germline, CDR1 is KGHSH and CDR2 LQKENI. This CDR3 comprises 15 residues. The CDR3 loop is CASSPSGQFSYGYTF. In nucleotides, the CDR3 is TGTGCCAGCTCACCGAGCGGACAGTTTTCTTATGGCTACACCTTC.

Concerning this clonotype: This sequence may be a read error, since a much larger clone differs from it by one base. V is TRBV6-5 and J is TRBJ2-2; D possibly corresponds to TRBD1 (7 bases). Germline CDR1 MNHEY, CDR2 SVGAGI. Trimming removed 10 bases from V and 2 bases from J, with 17 bases in between. The CDR3 totals 15 residues. The chain's CDR3 is CAIRHRGLNTGELFF. The CDR3 DNA reads TGTGCCATCAGGCACAGGGGACTTAACACCGGGGAGCTGTTTTTT.

By share of the sample, this clonotype is large. CDR3 in DNA: TGTGCCAGCACCTCGACGGGGCCCTCCTACGAGCAGTACTTC. This translates into CASTSTGPSYEQYF. The rearrangement links TRBV6-5 to TRBJ2-7; perhaps D is TRBD1 or TRBD2 (5 bases each). Germline CDR1 is MNHEY and CDR2 is SVGAGI. Trimming pared 7 bases from V and 0 bases from J, leaving 13 bases between. The CDR3 has 14 amino acids.